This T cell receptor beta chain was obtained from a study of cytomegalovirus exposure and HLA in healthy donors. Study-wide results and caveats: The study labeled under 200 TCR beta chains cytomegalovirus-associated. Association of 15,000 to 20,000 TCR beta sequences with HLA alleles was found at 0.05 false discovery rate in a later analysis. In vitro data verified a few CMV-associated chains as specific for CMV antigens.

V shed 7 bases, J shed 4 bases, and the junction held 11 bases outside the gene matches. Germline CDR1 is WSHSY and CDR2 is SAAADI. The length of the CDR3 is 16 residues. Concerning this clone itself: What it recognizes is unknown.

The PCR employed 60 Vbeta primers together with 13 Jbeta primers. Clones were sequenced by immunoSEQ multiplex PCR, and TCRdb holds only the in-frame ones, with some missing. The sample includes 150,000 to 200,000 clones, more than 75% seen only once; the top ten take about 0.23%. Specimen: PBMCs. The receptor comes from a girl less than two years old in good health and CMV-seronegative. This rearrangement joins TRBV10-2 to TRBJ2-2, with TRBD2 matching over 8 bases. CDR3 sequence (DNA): TGCGCCAGCAACCCTTCGGGGGGGCAAGGCACCGGGGAGCTGTTTTTT. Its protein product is CASNPSGGQGTGELFF.